Listed below are T cell receptor beta chains from one sample, sequenced in a study of shared clonotypes between healthy human individuals. Profiled with immunoSEQ multiplex PCR; TCRdb holds only in-frame clones, not every one. The sample lists about 2.5 million clones, 80% to 95% seen once, with more than 0.35% in the top ten. Sequenced: naive CD4+ T cells from PBMCs. These receptors all come from a man between 18 and 35 years old in good health. Some clones in this sample may be carry-over from other donors' samples. The CDR3 runs from the conserved cysteine through the conserved F or W. Fields, in order: J gene, V gene, D gene, CDR3 length, clone size, CDR3 DNA, CDR3 protein. D genes are given only for firm matches. Expanded clones are given a class, and other clones once, few, many or no size at all.

TRBJ1-2 | TRBV9 | . | 16 | . | TGTGCCAGCGCCGACCAGTGGGGCCCCCGGGCGGGTGGCTACACCTTC | CASADQWGPRAGGYTF
TRBJ2-1 | TRBV27 | TRBD2 | 14 | . | TGTGCCAGCATTCGACTAGCGGGAGACGGTGAGCAGTTCTTC | CASIRLAGDGEQFF
TRBJ2-1 | TRBV6-6 | . | 13 | . | TGTGCCAGCAACCCCCGGGAAGTCAATGAGCAGTTCTTC | CASNPREVNEQFF
TRBJ2-3 | TRBV7-9 | TRBD1 | 15 | . | TGTGCCAGCAGCCCTCGGGACAGTTACACAGATACGCAGTATTTT | CASSPRDSYTDTQYF
TRBJ2-6 | TRBV6-5 | . | 15 | once | TGTGCCAGCAGTTACGAGGGCTCTGGGGCCAACGTCCTGACTTTC | CASSYEGSGANVLTF
TRBJ2-7 | TRBV15 | . | 13 | . | TGTGCCACCGGGATGGCCGACACCTACGAGCAGTACTTC | CATGMADTYEQYF
TRBJ1-5 | TRBV28 | . | 16 | once | TGTGCCAGCAGTTTTTACCCAGGGGACAGCAATCAGCCCCAGCATTTT | CASSFYPGDSNQPQHF
TRBJ1-4 | TRBV18 | . | 14 | . | TGTGCCAGCTCACTACAGGGTATCAGTGAAAAACTGTTTTTT | CASSLQGISEKLFF
TRBJ1-5 | TRBV5-6 | . | 15 | . | TGTGCCAGCAGCTTTTTAAGGGGTGTGGATCAGCCCCAGCATTTT | CASSFLRGVDQPQHF
TRBJ1-1 | TRBV6-5 | TRBD1 | 15 | . | TGTGCCAGCAGCTTAACAGGGGGCGGAAACACTGAAGCTTTCTTT | CASSLTGGGNTEAFF
TRBJ2-3 | TRBV25-1 | TRBD2 | 15 | . | TGTGCCACCGCGGCGACTAGCGGCTTAGGAGATACGCAGTATTTT | CATAATSGLGDTQYF
TRBJ2-7 | TRBV19 | . | 9 | . | TGTGCCAGCCTCTACGAGCAGTACTTC | CASLYEQYF
TRBJ1-2 | TRBV4-2 | . | 13 | . | TGTGCCAGCAGCCAAGTCGAGGACTATGGCTACACCTTC | CASSQVEDYGYTF
TRBJ2-7 | TRBV7-2 | TRBD1 | 15 | . | TGTGCCAGCAGCTTAAAGGCCAGGGGGCCCCACGAGCAGTACTTC | CASSLKARGPHEQYF
TRBJ2-1 | TRBV9 | . | 16 | . | TGTGCCAGCAGCGTCCGATACGGAGCGCGGGGCAATGAGCAGTTCTTC | CASSVRYGARGNEQFF
TRBJ1-3 | TRBV7-8 | TRBD1 | 16 | once | TGTGCCAGCAGCTTTAGACAGGGGTGGACTGGAAACACCATATATTTT | CASSFRQGWTGNTIYF
TRBJ1-2 | TRBV2 | . | 17 | . | TGTGCCAGCAGTGAACGTAGTTTGGCCTCGACGCTCTATGGCTACACCTTC | CASSERSLASTLYGYTF
TRBJ2-6 | TRBV27 | . | 15 | . | TGTGCCAGCAGTCCCTTCGACTCTGGGGCCAACGTCCTGACTTTC | CASSPFDSGANVLTF
TRBJ2-1 | TRBV27 | . | 15 | . | TGTGCCAGCAGTGCCACTCAAAGCTCCTACAATGAGCAGTTCTTC | CASSATQSSYNEQFF
TRBJ2-7 | TRBV15 | . | 13 | . | TGTGCCACCAGCAGAGATTTTACATACGAGCAGTACTTC | CATSRDFTYEQYF
TRBJ2-3 | TRBV10-1 | . | 14 | . | TGCGCCAGCAGTGCGGAAGGAAAGAGGGATACGCAGTATTTT | CASSAEGKRDTQYF
TRBJ1-5 | TRBV18 | TRBD1 | 15 | . | TGTGCCAGCTCACCAGGGACAGGGGGCAGTCAGCCCCAGCATTTT | CASSPGTGGSQPQHF
TRBJ2-1 | TRBV7-3 | TRBD2 | 15 | . | TGTGCCAGCAGCCGACTAGCGGGAGGGCTCAATGAGCAGTTCTTC | CASSRLAGGLNEQFF
TRBJ2-3 | TRBV27 | . | 13 | . | TGTGCCAGCAGTGGGGCTAGCACAGATACGCAGTATTTT | CASSGASTDTQYF
TRBJ1-2 | TRBV28 | TRBD1 | 13 | . | TGTGCCAGCACGAGACAGGGTAGTATCGGCTACACCTTC | CASTRQGSIGYTF
TRBJ2-1 | TRBV19 | TRBD2 | 16 | . | TGTGCCAGTAGTCCCTCTCAGGGACTAGTCTTCCATGAGCAGTTCTTC | CASSPSQGLVFHEQFF
TRBJ2-1 | TRBV5-1 | TRBD1 | 15 | . | TGCGCCAGCAGCGAGGGACAGGGTAGCTACAATGAGCAGTTCTTC | CASSEGQGSYNEQFF
TRBJ2-5 | TRBV7-2 | . | 14 | . | TGTGCCAGCAGCCCCAACAGGGTACAAGAGACCCAGTACTTC | CASSPNRVQETQYF
TRBJ2-5 | TRBV4-1 | . | 15 | . | TGCGCCAGCAGCAAACAGGTTAACAGTGTAGAGACCCAGTACTTC | CASSKQVNSVETQYF
TRBJ1-2 | TRBV30 | TRBD1 | 13 | . | TGTGCCTGGAGTCGGGACAGCCCCTATGGCTACACCTTC | CAWSRDSPYGYTF
TRBJ1-2 | TRBV7-2 | . | 13 | . | TGTGCCAGCAGCTTAGCCAGGGACTATGGCTACACCTTC | CASSLARDYGYTF
TRBJ2-7 | TRBV5-1 | TRBD2 | 17 | once | TGCGCCAGCAGCGCCAAATCTAGCGGGACTGTTTACTACGAGCAGTACTTC | CASSAKSSGTVYYEQYF